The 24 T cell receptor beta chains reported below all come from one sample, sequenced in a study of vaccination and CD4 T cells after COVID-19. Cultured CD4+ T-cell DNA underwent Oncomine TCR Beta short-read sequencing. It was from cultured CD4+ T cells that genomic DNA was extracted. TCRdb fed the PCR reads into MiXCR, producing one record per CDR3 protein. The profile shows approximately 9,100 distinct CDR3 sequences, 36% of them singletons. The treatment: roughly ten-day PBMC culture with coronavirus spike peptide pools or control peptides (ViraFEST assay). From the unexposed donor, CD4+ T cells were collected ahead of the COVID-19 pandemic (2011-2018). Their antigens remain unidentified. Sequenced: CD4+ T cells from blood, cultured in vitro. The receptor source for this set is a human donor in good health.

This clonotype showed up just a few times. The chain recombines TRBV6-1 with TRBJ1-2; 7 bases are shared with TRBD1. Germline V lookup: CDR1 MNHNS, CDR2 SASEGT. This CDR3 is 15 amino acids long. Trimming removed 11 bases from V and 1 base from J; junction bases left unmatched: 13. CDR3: CASGPGTVLNYGYTF. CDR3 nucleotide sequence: TGTGCCTCAGGACCGGGGACAGTACTTAACTATGGCTACACCTTC.

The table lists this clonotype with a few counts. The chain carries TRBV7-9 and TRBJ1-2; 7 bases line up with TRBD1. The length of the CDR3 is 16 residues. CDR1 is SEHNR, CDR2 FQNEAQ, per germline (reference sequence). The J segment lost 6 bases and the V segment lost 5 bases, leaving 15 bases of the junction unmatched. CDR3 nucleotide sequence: TGTGCCAGCAGCACTCGACAGGGAAGGGGTTTACATGGCTACACCTTC. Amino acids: CASSTRQGRGLHGYTF.

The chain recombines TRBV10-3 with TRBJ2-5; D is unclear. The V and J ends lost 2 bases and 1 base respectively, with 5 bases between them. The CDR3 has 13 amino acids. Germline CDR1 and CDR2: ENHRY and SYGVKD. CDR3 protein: CAISEPSQETQYF. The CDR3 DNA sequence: TGTGCCATCAGTGAGCCTTCCCAAGAGACCCAGTACTTC.

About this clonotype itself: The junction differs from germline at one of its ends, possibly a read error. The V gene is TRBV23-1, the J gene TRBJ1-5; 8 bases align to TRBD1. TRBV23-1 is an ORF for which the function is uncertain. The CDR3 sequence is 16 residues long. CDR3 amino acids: CASSQSQGVENQSQHF. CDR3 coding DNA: TGCGCCAGCAGTCAATCACAGGGGGTTGAGAATCAGTCCCAGCATTTT.

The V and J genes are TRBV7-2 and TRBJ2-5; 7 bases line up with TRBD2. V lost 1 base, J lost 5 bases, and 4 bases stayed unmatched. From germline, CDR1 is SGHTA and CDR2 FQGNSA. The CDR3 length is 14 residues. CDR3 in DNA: TGTGCCAGCAGCTTAGTGTGGGGAGGGGAGACCCAGTACTTC. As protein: CASSLVWGGETQYF.

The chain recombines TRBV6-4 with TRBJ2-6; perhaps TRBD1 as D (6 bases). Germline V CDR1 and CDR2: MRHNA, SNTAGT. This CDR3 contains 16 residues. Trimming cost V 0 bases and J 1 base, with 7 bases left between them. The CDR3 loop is CASSDSTGSGANVLTF. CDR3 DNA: TGTGCCAGCAGTGACTCGACAGGTTCTGGGGCCAACGTCCTGACTTTC.

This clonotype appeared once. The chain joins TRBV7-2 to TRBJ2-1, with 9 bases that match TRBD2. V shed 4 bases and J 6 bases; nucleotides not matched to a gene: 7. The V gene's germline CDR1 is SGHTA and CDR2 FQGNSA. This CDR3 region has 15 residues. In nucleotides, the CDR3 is TGTGCCAGCAGCTCAGGGCGGGGGGGCCCCAATGAGCAGTTCTTC. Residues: CASSSGRGGPNEQFF.

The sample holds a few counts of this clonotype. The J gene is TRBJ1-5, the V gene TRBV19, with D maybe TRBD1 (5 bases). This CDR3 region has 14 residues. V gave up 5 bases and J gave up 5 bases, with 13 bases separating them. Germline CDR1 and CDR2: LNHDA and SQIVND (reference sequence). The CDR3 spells CASSLYGDDQPQHF. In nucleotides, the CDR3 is TGTGCCAGTAGTCTGTACGGGGACGATCAGCCCCAGCATTTT.

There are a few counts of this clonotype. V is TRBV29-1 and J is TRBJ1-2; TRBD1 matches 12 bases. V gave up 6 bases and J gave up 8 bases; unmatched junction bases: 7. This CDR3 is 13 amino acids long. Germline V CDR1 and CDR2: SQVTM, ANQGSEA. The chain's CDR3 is CSVAGQGAVGYTF. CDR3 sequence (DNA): TGCAGCGTAGCGGGACAGGGGGCTGTGGGCTACACCTTC.

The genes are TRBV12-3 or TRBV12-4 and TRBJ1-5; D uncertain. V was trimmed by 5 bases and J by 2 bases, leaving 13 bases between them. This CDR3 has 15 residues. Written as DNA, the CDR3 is TGTGCCAGCAGTCCACTAGGAGCCCGCAATCAGCCCCAGCATTTT. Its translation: CASSPLGARNQPQHF.

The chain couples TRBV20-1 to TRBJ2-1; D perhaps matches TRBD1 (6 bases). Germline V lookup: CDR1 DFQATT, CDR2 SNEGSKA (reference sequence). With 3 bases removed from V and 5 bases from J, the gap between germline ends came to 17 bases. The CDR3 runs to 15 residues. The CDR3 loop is CSASKGRTVNNEQFF. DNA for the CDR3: TGCAGTGCTAGTAAAGGGCGGACAGTTAACAATGAGCAGTTCTTC.

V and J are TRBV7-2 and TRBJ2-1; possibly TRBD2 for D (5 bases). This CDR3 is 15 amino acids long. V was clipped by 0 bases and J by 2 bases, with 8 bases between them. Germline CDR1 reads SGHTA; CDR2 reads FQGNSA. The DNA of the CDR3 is TGTGCCAGCAGCTTAGCGCCGGGGACCTACAATGAGCAGTTCTTC. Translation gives CASSLAPGTYNEQFF.

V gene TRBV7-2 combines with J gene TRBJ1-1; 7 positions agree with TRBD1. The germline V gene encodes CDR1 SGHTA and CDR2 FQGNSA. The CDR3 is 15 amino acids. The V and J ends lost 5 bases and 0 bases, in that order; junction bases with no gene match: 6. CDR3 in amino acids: CASSTQQGMNTEAFF. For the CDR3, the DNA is TGTGCCAGCAGCACCCAACAGGGGATGAACACTGAAGCTTTCTTT.

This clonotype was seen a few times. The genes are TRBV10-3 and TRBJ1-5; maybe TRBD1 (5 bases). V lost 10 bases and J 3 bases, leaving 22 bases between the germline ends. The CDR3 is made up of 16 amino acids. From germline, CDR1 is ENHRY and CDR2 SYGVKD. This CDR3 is CATRERVGTVNQPQHF. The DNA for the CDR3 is TGTGCCACCCGGGAGAGAGTCGGGACGGTCAATCAGCCCCAGCATTTT.

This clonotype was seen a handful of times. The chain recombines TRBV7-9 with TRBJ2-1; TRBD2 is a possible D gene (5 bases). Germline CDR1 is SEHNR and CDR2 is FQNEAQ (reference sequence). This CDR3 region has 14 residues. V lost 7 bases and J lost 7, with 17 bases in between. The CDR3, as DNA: TGTGCCAGCAACCCCAGGAGGACGCATAATGAGCAGTTCTTC. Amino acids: CASNPRRTHNEQFF.

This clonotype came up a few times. CDR3 sequence reads: CASSLEGVANYGYTF. The CDR3 DNA reads TGTGCCAGCAGCTTGGAGGGGGTAGCGAACTATGGCTACACCTTC. The chain is built from TRBV5-4 and TRBJ1-2, with D tentatively TRBD1 (6 bases). Germline CDR1 SGHNT, CDR2 YYREEE (reference sequence). Trimming took off 0 bases at V and 2 bases at J, with 11 bases between the two ends. The CDR3 extends over 15 amino acids.

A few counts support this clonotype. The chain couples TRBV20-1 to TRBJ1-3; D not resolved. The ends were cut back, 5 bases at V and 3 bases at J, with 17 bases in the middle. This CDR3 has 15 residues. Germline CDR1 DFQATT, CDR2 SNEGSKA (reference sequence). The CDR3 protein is CSAARGLASGNTIYF. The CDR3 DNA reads TGCAGTGCTGCCCGGGGTCTGGCCAGTGGAAACACCATATATTTT.

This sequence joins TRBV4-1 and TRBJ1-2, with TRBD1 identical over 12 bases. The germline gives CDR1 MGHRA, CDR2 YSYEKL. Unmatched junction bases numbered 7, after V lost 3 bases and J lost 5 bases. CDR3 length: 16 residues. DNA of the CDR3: TGCGCCAGCAGCCAGGGACAGGGGGCTTGGGAATATGGCTACACCTTC. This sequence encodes CASSQGQGAWEYGYTF.

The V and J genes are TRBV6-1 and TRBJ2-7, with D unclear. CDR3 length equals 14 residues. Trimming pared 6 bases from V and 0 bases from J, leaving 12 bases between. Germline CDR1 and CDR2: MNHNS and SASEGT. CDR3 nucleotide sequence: TGTGCCAGCAGAGCTCCGGGCTTCTCCTACGAGCAGTACTTC. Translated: CASRAPGFSYEQYF.

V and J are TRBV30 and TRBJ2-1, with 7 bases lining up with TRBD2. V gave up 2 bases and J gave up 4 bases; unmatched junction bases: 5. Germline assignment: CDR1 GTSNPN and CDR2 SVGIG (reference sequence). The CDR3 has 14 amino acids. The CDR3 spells CAWSTWEGYNEQFF. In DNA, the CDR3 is TGTGCCTGGAGTACCTGGGAGGGTTACAATGAGCAGTTCTTC.

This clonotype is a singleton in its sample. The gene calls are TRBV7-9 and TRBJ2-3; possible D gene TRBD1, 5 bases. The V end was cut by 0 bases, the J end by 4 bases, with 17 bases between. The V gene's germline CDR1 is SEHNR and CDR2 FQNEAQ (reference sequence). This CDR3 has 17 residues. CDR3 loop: CASSLALMGRGADTQYF. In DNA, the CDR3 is TGTGCCAGCAGCTTAGCGCTAATGGGGCGTGGGGCAGATACGCAGTATTTT.

CDR3 nucleotide sequence: TGTGCCAGCAGATTCCTAGCGGGAGGTGGCTACGAGCAGTACTTC. Its translation is CASRFLAGGGYEQYF. The chain links TRBV6-2 or TRBV6-3 to TRBJ2-7; 11 nucleotides match TRBD2. Germline V gene lookup returns CDR1 MNHEY and CDR2 SVGEGT. V lost 6 bases to trimming and J lost 3 bases; unmatched junction nucleotides: 7. This CDR3 contains 15 residues.

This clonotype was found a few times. CDR3 sequence: CASSETRGRSRDTQYF. CDR3 DNA sequence: TGTGCCAGCAGCGAGACCAGAGGCAGGTCCAGAGATACGCAGTATTTT. The chain uses TRBV7-8 and TRBJ2-3, with no clear D. Germline V gene lookup returns CDR1 SGHVS and CDR2 FQNEAQ. This CDR3 region has 16 residues. Trimming pared 5 bases from V and 5 bases from J, leaving 20 bases between.

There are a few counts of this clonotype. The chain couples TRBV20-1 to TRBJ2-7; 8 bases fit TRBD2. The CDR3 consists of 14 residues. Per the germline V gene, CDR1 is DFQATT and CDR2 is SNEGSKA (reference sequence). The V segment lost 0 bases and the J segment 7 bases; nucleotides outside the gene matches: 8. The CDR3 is CSARDKREQREQYF. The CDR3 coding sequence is TGCAGTGCTAGAGATAAGCGGGAGCAGAGGGAGCAGTACTTC.